The 23 T cell receptor beta chains presented below share a single source sample, sequenced in a study of cytomegalovirus exposure and HLA in healthy donors. PCR involved 60 Vbeta and 13 Jbeta primers. The method was immunoSEQ multiplex PCR; TCRdb's version includes in-frame clones alone and lacks a portion of them. Of 110,000 or so clones listed, over 70% are singletons. The sequenced material came from PBMCs. These receptors all come from a middle-aged woman in good health and CMV-seropositive.

The CDR3 protein is CASSEARGLSTDTQYF. CDR3 DNA sequence: TGTGCCAGCAGTGAAGCGCGGGGGCTTAGCACAGATACGCAGTATTTT. The chain links TRBV6-1 to TRBJ2-3; maybe TRBD2 (7 bases). This CDR3 contains 16 residues. Germline CDR1 is MNHNS and CDR2 is SASEGT. V lost 0 bases, J lost 0 bases, and 10 bases lay in between.

About this clone: Given the absence of the conserved phenylalanine or tryptophan at the CDR3 end, a read error is likely. The chain has TRBV20-1 and TRBJ1-1; no definite D call. Between the trimmed V and J ends, which lost 0 bases and 4 bases, there was a span of 3 bases. Germline assignment: CDR1 DFQATT and CDR2 SNEGSKA (reference sequence). This CDR3 contains 11 residues. CDR3 region: CSARDVTEAFL. DNA for the CDR3: TGCAGTGCTAGAGATGTCACTGAAGCTTTCCTT.

The table lists this clone with a count of one. Written as DNA, the CDR3 is TGTGCCAGCAGCTTAATGGAGCGGGAGGGGGTCGATACGCAGTATTTT. Its protein is CASSLMEREGVDTQYF. The chain carries TRBV7-3 and TRBJ2-3; 10 bases align to TRBD2. The CDR3 contains 16 residues. Germline V gene sequence: CDR1 SGHTA, CDR2 FQGTGA. With V trimmed by 1 base and J by 6 bases, 7 bases remained unmatched.

The V call is TRBV7-9, the J call TRBJ2-1, with 12 bases matching TRBD2. J lost 16 bases, V lost 5 bases, and 6 bases had no gene match. The CDR3 has 12 residues. The germline CDR1 and CDR2 sequences are SEHNR and FQNEAQ (reference sequence). CDR3 region: CASSPSGGVQFF. As DNA, the CDR3 is TGTGCCAGCAGCCCTAGCGGGGGGGTGCAATTCTTC. Supplemented by reference TRBV7-9 and TRBJ2-1, the full variable domain reads DTGVSQNPRHKITKRGQNVTFRCDPISEHNRLYWYRQTLGQGPEFLTYFQNEAQLEKSRLLSDRFSAERPKGSFSTLEIQRTEQGDSAMYLCASSPSGGVQFFGPGTRLTVL.

J is TRBJ2-7 and V is TRBV7-3, with 7 bases identical to TRBD2. Trimming cost V 5 bases and J 4 bases; bases outside gene matches: 8. Germline V CDR1 and CDR2: SGHTA, FQGTGA. The CDR3 length is 14 residues. CDR3 sequence reads: CASSPTAGEYEQYF. CDR3 nucleotides: TGTGCCAGCAGCCCCACCGCGGGAGAGTACGAGCAGTACTTC.

The chain joins TRBV19 to TRBJ2-4; 11 nucleotides align to TRBD2. V shed 2 bases and J 0 bases; nucleotides not matched to a gene: 6. CDR3 size: 18 residues. Germline assignment: CDR1 LNHDA and CDR2 SQIVND (reference sequence). The CDR3 sequence: CASSIMTSGVLAKNIQYF. Written as DNA, the CDR3 is TGTGCCAGTAGTATAATGACTAGCGGGGTCCTAGCCAAAAACATTCAGTACTTC. Based on the CDR3 plus reference TRBV19 and TRBJ2-4, the full variable domain is DGGITQSPKYLFRKEGQNVTLSCEQNLNHDAMYWYRQDPGQGLRLIYYSQIVNDFQKGDIAEGYSVSREKKESFPLTVTSAQKNPTAFYLCASSIMTSGVLAKNIQYFGAGTRLSVL.

This clone was counted once. The chain carries TRBV30 and TRBJ2-7; maybe TRBD2 (7 bases). V shed 0 bases and J shed 2 bases, with 35 bases lying between them. The CDR3 covers 22 residues. CDR1 and CDR2 from the germline V gene are GTSNPN and SVGIG (reference sequence). The CDR3 sequence: CAWSVRSWGGPSKTGPPYEQYF. As DNA, the CDR3 is TGTGCCTGGAGTGTACGGAGCTGGGGGGGCCCCTCAAAGACAGGCCCACCCTACGAGCAGTACTTC.

The chain combines TRBV30 with TRBJ2-1, with D hard to call. Germline V gene lookup returns CDR1 GTSNPN and CDR2 SVGIG (reference sequence). V was cut by 7 bases and J by 7 bases, with 23 bases left in between. The CDR3 totals 15 residues. CDR3 bases: TGTGCCTTCAAAGACGGCGGAACTCCCCGGAATGAGCAGTTCTTC. Residues: CAFKDGGTPRNEQFF.

This clone was observed once. This chain links TRBV7-9 with TRBJ2-1; 14 bases fit TRBD2. CDR1 and CDR2 from the germline V gene are SEHNR and FQNEAQ (reference sequence). Trimming at V came to 6 bases and at J to 6 bases, leaving 4 bases not matched to a gene. This CDR3 is 15 amino acids long. CDR3 in amino acids: CASSTGTSGSNEQFF. The CDR3 coding sequence is TGTGCCAGCAGTACCGGGACTAGCGGGAGCAATGAGCAGTTCTTC.

This clone was detected only a few times. The chain joins TRBV23-1 to TRBJ1-1; a weak D match, TRBD1 (6 bases). TRBV23-1 belongs to the ORF category, with a function that is uncertain. The CDR3 contains 14 residues. Trimming shortened V by 3 bases and J by 3 bases, and 11 bases separated the two germline ends. CDR3 amino acids: CASSQNRVYTEAFF. CDR3 DNA: TGCGCCAGCAGTCAGAACAGGGTGTACACTGAAGCTTTCTTT.

About this clone: One junction end does not reproduce the germline sequence, and a read error may be involved. The chain links TRBV7-9 to TRBJ1-1; D is possibly TRBD1 (6 bases). Germline V gives CDR1 SEHNR, CDR2 FQNEAQ (reference sequence). The CDR3 contains 14 residues. CDR3 bases: TGTTCCAGCAGCTTAGGACAGCCCAACACTGAAGCTTTCTTT. This codes for CSSSLGQPNTEAFF.

The chain joins TRBV6-5 to TRBJ1-1, with TRBD1 as a possible D gene (5 bases). Between the trimmed V and J ends, which lost 8 bases and 6 bases, there was a span of 16 bases. The CDR3 sequence is 13 residues long. Germline loops: CDR1 MNHEY, CDR2 SVGAGI. CDR3 protein: CASRGVGVSEAFF. The CDR3 coding sequence is TGTGCCAGCCGTGGGGTAGGGGTGTCTGAAGCTTTCTTT.

V usage is TRBV5-4 and J usage is TRBJ1-6; the D is unclear. Germline CDR1 reads SGHNT; CDR2 reads YYREEE (reference sequence). The CDR3 length is 15 residues. V was pared by 4 bases and J by 7 bases, with 15 bases between. CDR3 amino acids: CASSVGVDPNSPLHF. In nucleotides, the CDR3 is TGTGCCAGCAGCGTCGGGGTCGACCCCAATTCACCCCTCCACTTT.

The V call is TRBV15, the J call TRBJ1-2; D not certain. V lost 0 bases to trimming and J lost 4 bases, with 15 bases between them. CDR1 is LNHNV, CDR2 YYDKDF, per germline (reference sequence). The CDR3 sequence is 16 residues long. For the CDR3, the DNA is TGTGCCACCAGCAGAGAAATAATGACCCAGGCCTATGGCTACACCTTC. Amino acid sequence: CATSREIMTQAYGYTF.

This chain joins TRBV11-1 and TRBJ2-5; D may be TRBD2 (5 bases). The CDR3 extends over 13 amino acids. CDR1 and CDR2 from the germline V gene are SGHAT and FQDESV (reference sequence). Trimming removed 5 bases from V and 1 base from J, with 8 bases in between. CDR3 loop: CASSPGIQETQYF. The CDR3 nucleotides are TGTGCCAGCAGCCCGGGAATCCAAGAGACCCAGTACTTC.

The chain carries TRBV5-1 and TRBJ2-3, with D possibly being TRBD1 (6 bases). V was clipped by 3 bases and J by 3 bases, with 8 bases between them. The CDR3 runs 13 residues. Germline CDR1 reads SGHRS; CDR2 reads YFSETQ. The CDR3 loop is CASSSQGTDTQYF. The CDR3 DNA follows: TGCGCCAGCAGCTCCCAGGGGACAGATACGCAGTATTTT.

V usage is TRBV28 and J usage is TRBJ1-5; possible D gene TRBD1, 5 bases. The CDR3 is made up of 13 amino acids. Per the germline V gene, CDR1 is MDHEN and CDR2 is SYDVKM. With 1 base removed from V and 7 bases from J, the gap between germline ends came to 8 bases. CDR3 bases: TGTGCCAGCAGTTTATTCGGGGGACAGCCCCAGCATTTT. It specifies CASSLFGGQPQHF.

V is TRBV4-3 and J is TRBJ2-3, with 8 bases matching TRBD2. After removal of 0 bases from V and 2 bases from J, the junction contained 10 bases not matched to a gene. Per germline, CDR1 LGHNA and CDR2 YSLEER. The CDR3 is made up of 18 amino acids. The CDR3 sequence is CASSQEGGTGGYTDTQYF. Written as DNA, the CDR3 is TGCGCCAGCAGCCAAGAAGGAGGGACGGGGGGGTACACAGATACGCAGTATTTT.

V is TRBV5-4 and J is TRBJ1-2; TRBD1 matches 8 bases. Trimming at V came to 1 base and at J to 6 bases, leaving 23 bases not matched to a gene. CDR1 is SGHNT and CDR2 is YYREEE in the germline V gene (reference sequence). This CDR3 comprises 20 residues. The CDR3 DNA sequence: TGTGCCAGCAGCTTGCCAAGTTTTCGACAGGGGCAGGTCGGTAGACATGGCTACACCTTC. Its protein is CASSLPSFRQGQVGRHGYTF.

This chain joins TRBV15 and TRBJ2-4, with 10 positions matching TRBD1. Unmatched junction bases numbered 4, after V lost 3 bases and J lost 8 bases. Germline V gene sequence: CDR1 LNHNV, CDR2 YYDKDF (reference sequence). The CDR3 sequence is 14 residues long. This CDR3 is CATSRTGGVDIQYF. CDR3 DNA: TGTGCCACCAGCAGGACAGGGGGCGTGGACATTCAGTACTTC.

CDR3 bases: TGTGCCAGCAGAATTGGACAGGCGGGCAATCAGCCCCAGCATTTT. Its translation: CASRIGQAGNQPQHF. This chain joins TRBV2 and TRBJ1-5, with 7 nucleotides matching TRBD1. The J segment lost 2 bases and the V segment lost 6 bases, leaving 7 bases of the junction unmatched. The germline CDR1 and CDR2 sequences are SNHLY and FYNNEI. The length of the CDR3 is 15 residues.

A few counts support this clone. V is TRBV7-3 and J is TRBJ2-2, with 7 bases that match TRBD2. Germline CDR1 SGHTA, CDR2 FQGTGA. This CDR3 is built from 17 residues. The ends lost 0 bases at V and 4 bases at J; junction bases unmatched: 8. The CDR3 here is CASSLTLREGSTGELFF. In nucleotides, the CDR3 is TGTGCCAGCAGCTTAACGTTGAGGGAGGGTAGCACCGGGGAGCTGTTTTTT. The variable domain in full, completed from reference TRBV7-3 and TRBJ2-2, reads GAGVSQTPSNKVTEKGKYVELRCDPISGHTALYWYRQSLGQGPEFLIYFQGTGAADDSGLPNDRFFAVRPEGSVSTLKIQRTERGDSAVYLCASSLTLREGSTGELFFGEGSRLTVL.

This clone was seen only once. The chain combines TRBV5-6 with TRBJ2-1, with 11 bases fitting TRBD2. The CDR3 is 17 residues long. Losses at the gene ends were 4 bases for V and 0 bases for J; bases not matched to a gene: 6. CDR1 and CDR2 from the germline V gene are SGHDT and YYEEEE. The CDR3 is CASSRGLAASSYNEQFF. CDR3 DNA: TGTGCCAGCAGCAGGGGACTAGCGGCTAGCTCCTACAATGAGCAGTTCTTC. Using reference TRBV5-6 and TRBJ2-1 for the parts outside the CDR3, the full variable domain is DAGVTQSPTHLIKTRGQQVTLRCSPKSGHDTVSWYQQALGQGPQFIFQYYEEEERQRGNFPDRFSGHQFPNYSSELNVNALLLGDSALYLCASSRGLAASSYNEQFFGPGTRLTVL.